This entry describes one TCR beta chain. Its antigen is unidentified. Repertoires were generated with immunoSEQ multiplex PCR, while TCRdb's copy carries only in-frame clones and drops some. The sample has roughly 1,500,000 clones; approximately 98% are singletons. The sample is drawn from a study of shared clonotypes between healthy human individuals. Study context: Each donor's CD8 memory used one plate, CD8 naive two, each CD4 subset three.

Study results and limitations: It was expected that sequencing depth would affect clonotype sharing among donors.

The TCR originated in a man in his thirties or forties in good health. The sequenced sample consisted of naive CD4+ T cells sorted from blood. The subset is: CD45RA+ positively selected.

CDR3 in DNA: TGTGCTAGTGTTTTTCCGGAATTAGCGGGAGGGGAGCAGTACTTC. This sequence encodes CASVFPELAGGEQYF. This chain links TRBV12-5 with TRBJ2-7; 11 bases fit TRBD2. J was trimmed by 7 bases and V by 7 bases; bases with no gene match: 12. CDR1 LGHNT and CDR2 FRNRAP come from the germline V gene. The CDR3 consists of 15 residues.